Sequencing of this T cell receptor (beta chain) was carried out in a study of shared clonotypes between healthy human individuals. Sorted-subset replicate PCR reactions contained roughly 190 ng DNA, corresponding to some 29,000 T cell genomes. Using immunoSEQ multiplex PCR, the repertoire was profiled, and TCRdb retains in-frame clones only, with some absent. This sample has 2 million to 2.5 million clones, with around 93% found just once. For this clone: The same CDR3 is also encoded by other DNA sequences in this sample.

V lost 5 bases and J lost 2, with 10 bases in between. CDR1 and CDR2 (germline): SGHTA, FQGNSA. The CDR3 has 13 amino acids. The chain couples TRBV7-2 to TRBJ2-7; a possible D gene is TRBD2 (5 bases). The specimen sequenced was naive CD4+ T cells from PBMCs. The subset denotes: CD45RA+ positively selected. This clonotype was obtained from a man aged 18 to 35 in good health. Some clones in this sample may be carry-over from other donors' samples. In nucleotides, the CDR3 is TGTGCCAGCAGCCTCTCCGGGGCCTACGAGCAGTACTTC. Its translation is CASSLSGAYEQYF. Full variable domain (remainder filled in from reference TRBV7-2 and TRBJ2-7): GAGVSQSPSNKVTEKGKDVELRCDPISGHTALYWYRQSLGQGLEFLIYFQGNSAPDKSGLPSDRFSAERTGGSVSTLTIQRTQQEDSAVYLCASSLSGAYEQYFGPGTRLTVT.